The rows below give T cell receptor beta chains drawn from one sample of a study of regulatory T cells in long-lasting Graves disease. TCRdb recomputed calls from the multiplex PCR reads with MiXCR, one row per CDR3 protein. Of roughly 400,000 distinct CDR3 sequences listed, around 21% were seen once; the top ten hold around 20%. The sequenced sample was peripheral blood mononuclear cells (PBMCs), obtained when the disease was refractory, from a patient treated with antithyroid drugs. The receptors were gathered from a female donor with Graves disease. CDR3s include the opening cysteine and the closing phenylalanine or tryptophan. The D gene is left open where the match is weak. Where a row states a size, it is once, few, many or the class of an expanded clone; other rows omit it.

13 | . | . | TRBJ1-5 | TRBV19 | TGTGCCAGTAGGTTGGCAGGGCATCAGCCCCAGCATTTT | CASRLAGHQPQHF
13 | TRBD1 | . | TRBJ1-1 | TRBV10-3 | TGTGCCATCGGGGGACAGACTGGCACTGAAGCTTTCTTT | CAIGGQTGTEAFF
16 | TRBD2 | few | TRBJ2-5 | TRBV15 | TGTGCCACCAGCAGGGGACTAGATTTATCGCGAGAGACCCAGTACTTC | CATSRGLDLSRETQYF
16 | TRBD2 | few | TRBJ2-1 | TRBV12-3/TRBV12-4 | TGTGCCAGCAGTCCGAATCTAGCGGGAGGGCCCGGGGAGCAGTTCTTC | CASSPNLAGGPGEQFF
14 | . | many | TRBJ2-5 | TRBV6-1 | TGTGCCAGCAGTCCCGGGGGGCTGGGAGAGACCCAGTACTTC | CASSPGGLGETQYF
11 | . | few | TRBJ1-4 | TRBV6-1 | TGTGCCAGCAGGATAAACGAAAAACTGTTTTTT | CASRINEKLFF
17 | TRBD2 | . | TRBJ2-2 | TRBV2 | TGTGCCAGCAGTAATCGGGAACGTGGGACTACTAGAGGGGAGCTGTTTTTT | CASSNRERGTTRGELFF
17 | TRBD1 | few | TRBJ2-7 | TRBV6-2/TRBV6-3 | TGTGCCAGCAGTTACTCAGGTGGGACAGGGAGATCCTACGAGCAGTACTTC | CASSYSGGTGRSYEQYF
16 | . | few | TRBJ2-7 | TRBV6-2/TRBV6-3 | TGTGCCAGCAGTTACTCCTTGGGACCCGGTGGCTACGAGCAGTACTTC | CASSYSLGPGGYEQYF
14 | . | few | TRBJ2-7 | TRBV12-3/TRBV12-4 | TGTGCCAGCAGTTTCGACAGGAGCTCCTACGAGCAGTACTTC | CASSFDRSSYEQYF
16 | TRBD2 | . | TRBJ2-7 | TRBV9 | TGTGCCAGCAGCTCAACCGGGCTAGCGGGAACCTACGAGCAGTACTTC | CASSSTGLAGTYEQYF
15 | TRBD2 | . | TRBJ2-3 | TRBV12-3/TRBV12-4 | TGTGCCAGCAGGACTAGCGGCTCGCTGACAGATACGCAGTATTTT | CASRTSGSLTDTQYF
15 | . | . | TRBJ2-1 | TRBV6-2/TRBV6-3 | TGTGCCAGCAGTCGAACGGAAAAAGCGGTCAATGAGCAGTTCTTC | CASSRTEKAVNEQFF
15 | TRBD1 | few | TRBJ2-3 | TRBV12-3/TRBV12-4 | TGTGCCAGCAGCACCGGGACAGGTCGCACAGATACGCAGTATTTT | CASSTGTGRTDTQYF
15 | . | many | TRBJ2-4 | TRBV28 | TGTGCCAGCAGTTTAGGGCGCACCGGGGGTAACATTCAGTACTTC | CASSLGRTGGNIQYF
14 | . | many | TRBJ2-7 | TRBV11-2 | TGTGCCAGCAGCTTAGAACAGAAATCCTACGAGCAGTACTTC | CASSLEQKSYEQYF
16 | TRBD1 | many | TRBJ2-2 | TRBV11-2 | TGTGCCAGCAGCACAAAGGGGGCCCTTTACACCGGGGAGCTGTTTTTT | CASSTKGALYTGELFF
15 | . | . | TRBJ1-3 | TRBV18 | TGTGCCAGCTCACTGGACAGACTCTCTGGAAACACCATATATTTT | CASSLDRLSGNTIYF
16 | TRBD2 | few | TRBJ2-7 | TRBV20-1 | TGCAGTGCTAAGGGACTAGCGGGACGGGTGATGCACGAGCAGTACTTC | CSAKGLAGRVMHEQYF
14 | . | many | TRBJ2-7 | TRBV18 | TGTGCCAGCCGCAGGGCGATTGGGTCCTACGAGCAGTACTTC | CASRRAIGSYEQYF
17 | TRBD2 | . | TRBJ2-5 | TRBV5-6 | TGTGCCAGCAGACCTCCGGGACTAGCGGGAATCGGAGAGACCCAGTACTTC | CASRPPGLAGIGETQYF
10 | . | many | TRBJ2-7 | TRBV20-1 | TGCAGTGCCCTCGGGGGCGAGCAGTACTTC | CSALGGEQYF
13 | . | . | TRBJ2-7 | TRBV18 | TGTGCCAGCTCACAGGCTGCTACCTACGAGCAGTACTTC | CASSQAATYEQYF
15 | TRBD1 | . | TRBJ2-7 | TRBV6-1 | TGTGCCAGCAGAGGACAGGGTCTTCTGTTTAGCGAGCAGTACTTC | CASRGQGLLFSEQYF
14 | . | many | TRBJ1-1 | TRBV12-5 | TGTGCTAGTGGTTTGTACTTGGTTGGGACTGAAGCTTTCTTT | CASGLYLVGTEAFF
16 | . | few | TRBJ2-2 | TRBV19 | TGTGCCAGTAGTTACATCGGCGCCACCAACACCGGGGAGCTGTTTTTT | CASSYIGATNTGELFF
13 | . | few | TRBJ1-5 | TRBV12-3/TRBV12-4 | TGTGCCAGCCTTAAGGGCATCGATCAGCCCCAGCATTTT | CASLKGIDQPQHF
13 | . | . | TRBJ1-1 | TRBV10-3 | TGTGCCATCAATGCCGGTCCGAACACTGAAGCTTTCTTT | CAINAGPNTEAFF
17 | . | many | TRBJ2-6 | TRBV6-5 | TGTGCCAGCAGTTTCGGCCTCAACGGCCCTGGGGCCAACGTCCTGACTTTC | CASSFGLNGPGANVLTF
15 | . | many | TRBJ2-6 | TRBV5-1 | TGTGCCAGCAGCTTAGGTGGGGCTGGGGCCAACGTCCTGACTTTC | CASSLGGAGANVLTF
16 | TRBD1 | . | TRBJ2-1 | TRBV7-2 | TGTGCCAGCAGCTTAGTAGCGACAGGGATTTGGAATGAGCAGTTCTTC | CASSLVATGIWNEQFF
12 | . | many | TRBJ1-1 | TRBV6-1 | TGTGCCGCCCGGGGGATGAACACTGAAGCTTTCTTT | CAARGMNTEAFF
14 | TRBD1 | many | TRBJ2-7 | TRBV30 | TGTGCCTGGTCCCTTGGGACAGGAGGGAACGAGCAGTACTTC | CAWSLGTGGNEQYF
11 | . | many | TRBJ2-2 | TRBV7-2 | TGTGCCAGCAGCTTATGGGGGGAGCTGTTTTTT | CASSLWGELFF
15 | . | few | TRBJ2-7 | TRBV12-3/TRBV12-4 | TGTGCCAGCAGTTTAAAGGGTAGCCCAAGTTACGAGCAGTACTTC | CASSLKGSPSYEQYF
14 | . | few | TRBJ2-7 | TRBV20-1 | TGCAGTGCTAGCAACAGGGTAAACACCTACGAGCAGTACTTC | CSASNRVNTYEQYF
12 | . | few | TRBJ1-3 | TRBV10-1 | TGCGCCAGCAGTGGACCGAGCGGCACCATATATTTT | CASSGPSGTIYF
15 | TRBD1 | . | TRBJ1-3 | TRBV7-2 | TGTGCCAGCAGCTCGAACAGGGGTAGCGGAAACACCATATATTTT | CASSSNRGSGNTIYF
15 | . | many | TRBJ2-5 | TRBV28 | TGTGCCAGCAGTCCAACCCACGGGGGTCAAGAGACCCAGTACTTC | CASSPTHGGQETQYF
16 | . | . | TRBJ2-3 | TRBV28 | TGTGCCAGCAGTTTAATTCGTGGTTGGGCCGCAGATACGCAGTATTTT | CASSLIRGWAADTQYF
12 | . | few | TRBJ1-2 | TRBV30 | TGTGCCTGGGGGACGGAGTCCTATGGCTACACCTTC | CAWGTESYGYTF
13 | . | few | TRBJ1-1 | TRBV29-1 | TGCAGCGCTACAGGGCTACTAAACACTGAAGCTTTCTTT | CSATGLLNTEAFF
15 | . | many | TRBJ1-2 | TRBV7-2 | TGTGCCAGCAGCTTAGACTTACCCAGGGCCGGTGGCTACACCTTC | CASSLDLPRAGGYTF
13 | . | many | TRBJ1-2 | TRBV28 | TGTGCCAGCACCCAAGGAGTCAGATATGGCTACACCTTC | CASTQGVRYGYTF
14 | . | . | TRBJ1-6 | TRBV27 | TGTGCCAGCAGTACGACAGACTATAATTCACCCCTCCACTTT | CASSTTDYNSPLHF
15 | . | many | TRBJ1-1 | TRBV3-1 | TGTGCCAGCAGCCAAGACGCTTCTGGGAACACTGAAGCTTTCTTT | CASSQDASGNTEAFF
16 | . | . | TRBJ1-5 | TRBV4-1 | TGCGCCAGCAGCCAAGACGGGGGCGTGGGCAATCAGCCCCAGCATTTT | CASSQDGGVGNQPQHF
17 | . | few | TRBJ2-7 | TRBV7-8 | TGTGCCAGCAGGACGTCTATCGAGGGTCCCAGCTCCTACGAGCAGTACTTC | CASRTSIEGPSSYEQYF
15 | TRBD1 | many | TRBJ2-7 | TRBV24-1 | TGTGCCACCAGTGCTTCCGGGACAGCCTCCTACGAGCAGTACTTC | CATSASGTASYEQYF
16 | . | many | TRBJ1-2 | TRBV5-1 | TGCGCCAGCAGCTTGACGGGGGTCTCCGACTCCTATGGCTACACCTTC | CASSLTGVSDSYGYTF
16 | TRBD2 | few | TRBJ2-5 | TRBV12-3/TRBV12-4 | TGTGCCAGCAGCCGAACCGGGACTAGCGGGAGTCAGACCCAGTACTTC | CASSRTGTSGSQTQYF
15 | . | few | TRBJ2-2 | TRBV6-1 | TGTGCCAGCAGTGAAACGTCTTCGAACACCGGGGAGCTGTTTTTT | CASSETSSNTGELFF
16 | TRBD2 | few | TRBJ2-7 | TRBV7-2 | TGTGCCAGCAGCTTAGAGGGGACTAGCGGGAACTACGAGCAGTACTTC | CASSLEGTSGNYEQYF
17 | . | . | TRBJ2-7 | TRBV7-9 | TGTGCCAGCAGCCCAGTTAGCGGACAATTGGGGGACTACGAGCAGTACTTC | CASSPVSGQLGDYEQYF
15 | TRBD1 | . | TRBJ1-4 | TRBV6-1 | TGTGCCAGCACCCACAGGGGGCTAACTAATGAAAAACTGTTTTTT | CASTHRGLTNEKLFF
16 | . | many | TRBJ1-1 | TRBV28 | TGTGCCAGCAGTCCCTCCTCAGACTATCTGAACACTGAAGCTTTCTTT | CASSPSSDYLNTEAFF
19 | . | few | TRBJ2-5 | TRBV12-3/TRBV12-4 | TGTGCCAGCAGTTTAGCGTTCGTAGGATCCGGGATCCTTGGGGAGACCCAGTACTTC | CASSLAFVGSGILGETQYF